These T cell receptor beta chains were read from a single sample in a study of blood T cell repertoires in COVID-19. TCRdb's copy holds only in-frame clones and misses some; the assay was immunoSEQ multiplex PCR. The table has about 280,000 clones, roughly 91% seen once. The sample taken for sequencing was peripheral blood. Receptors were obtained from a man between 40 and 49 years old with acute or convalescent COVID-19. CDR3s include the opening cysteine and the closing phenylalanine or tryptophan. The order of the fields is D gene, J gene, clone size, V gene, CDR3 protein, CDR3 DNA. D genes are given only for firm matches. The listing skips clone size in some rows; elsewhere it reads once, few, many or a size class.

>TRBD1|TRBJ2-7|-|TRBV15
CATSSRTGVTYEQYF
TGTGCCACCAGCAGTCGGACAGGGGTCACCTACGAGCAGTACTTC
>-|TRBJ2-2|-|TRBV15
CATSRDRGAPGELFF
TGTGCCACCAGCAGAGATCGGGGGGCCCCCGGGGAGCTGTTTTTT
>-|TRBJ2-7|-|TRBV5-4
CASSPGGTSSYEQYF
TGTGCCAGCAGCCCTGGGGGGACCAGCTCCTACGAGCAGTACTTC
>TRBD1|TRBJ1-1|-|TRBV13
CASTPGTANTEAFF
TGTGCCAGCACCCCGGGGACAGCGAACACTGAAGCTTTCTTT
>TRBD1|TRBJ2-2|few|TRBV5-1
CASSSGQGVAGELFF
TGCGCCAGCAGCTCTGGACAGGGGGTCGCCGGGGAGCTGTTTTTT
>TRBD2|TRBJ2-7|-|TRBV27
CASSSLGGDSYEQYF
TGTGCCAGCAGTTCCCTGGGGGGGGACTCCTACGAGCAGTACTTC
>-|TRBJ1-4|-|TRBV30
CAGASIQGPEKLFF
TGTGCCGGAGCATCAATTCAGGGGCCTGAAAAACTGTTTTTT
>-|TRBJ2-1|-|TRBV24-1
CATQGAIGYNEQFF
TGTGCCACCCAAGGGGCAATCGGCTACAATGAGCAGTTCTTC
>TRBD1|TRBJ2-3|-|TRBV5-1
CASSSGQGGDTQYF
TGCGCCAGCAGTTCCGGACAGGGCGGGGATACGCAGTATTTT
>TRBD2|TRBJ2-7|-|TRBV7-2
CASSLAPSGVGVEQYF
TGTGCCAGCAGCTTAGCGCCCAGCGGGGTCGGTGTGGAGCAGTACTTC
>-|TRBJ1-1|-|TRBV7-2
CASSLVETGTEAFF
TGTGCCAGCAGCTTAGTAGAGACTGGCACTGAAGCTTTCTTT
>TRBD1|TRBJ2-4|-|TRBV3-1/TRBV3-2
CASSWTQGAENIQYF
TGTGCCAGCAGCTGGACTCAGGGGGCGGAAAACATTCAGTACTTC
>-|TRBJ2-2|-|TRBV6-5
CASRRDFTTGELFF
TGTGCCAGCAGAAGGGACTTTACCACCGGGGAGCTGTTTTTT
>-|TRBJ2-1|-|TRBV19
CASSIRAYNEQFF
TGTGCCAGTAGTATACGGGCCTACAATGAGCAGTTCTTC
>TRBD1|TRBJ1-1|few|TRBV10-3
CAISDFDRENTEAFF
TGTGCCATCAGTGACTTCGACAGGGAGAACACTGAAGCTTTCTTT
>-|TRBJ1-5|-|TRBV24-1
CATSDKALSGQPQHF
TGTGCCACCAGTGATAAGGCCCTCTCGGGGCAGCCCCAGCATTTT
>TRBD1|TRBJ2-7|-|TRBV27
CASSLRTGPYEQYF
TGTGCCAGCAGTTTAAGGACAGGCCCCTACGAGCAGTACTTC
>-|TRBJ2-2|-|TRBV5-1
CASQVSGTPNTGELFF
TGCGCCAGCCAAGTAAGTGGGACACCGAACACCGGGGAGCTGTTTTTT
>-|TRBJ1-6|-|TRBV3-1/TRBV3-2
CASSPSGGWSPLHF
TGTGCCAGCAGCCCTTCGGGGGGTTGGTCACCCCTCCACTTT
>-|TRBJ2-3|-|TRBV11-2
CASSRDSLSTDTQYF
TGTGCCAGCAGCCGGGACTCACTTAGCACAGATACGCAGTATTTT
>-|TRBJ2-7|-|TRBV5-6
CASSFLLDSLKEQYF
TGTGCCAGCAGTTTCTTATTGGACTCCCTTAAGGAGCAGTACTTC
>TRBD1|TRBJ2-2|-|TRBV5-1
CASSLGGTANTGELFF
TGCGCCAGCAGCTTGGGGGGGACAGCTAACACCGGGGAGCTGTTTTTT
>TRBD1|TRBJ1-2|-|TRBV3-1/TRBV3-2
CASSHRGGEYGYTF
TGTGCCAGCAGCCACAGAGGGGGCGAATATGGCTACACCTTC
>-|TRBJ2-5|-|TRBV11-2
CASSQRGGAAETQYF
TGTGCCAGCAGCCAAAGGGGGGGGGCGGCGGAGACCCAGTACTTC
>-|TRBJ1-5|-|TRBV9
CASSVAGSAQPQHF
TGTGCCAGCAGCGTAGCGGGGAGCGCTCAGCCCCAGCATTTT
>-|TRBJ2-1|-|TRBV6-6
CASSEGIPYNEQFF
TGTGCCAGCAGTGAGGGAATTCCCTACAATGAGCAGTTCTTC
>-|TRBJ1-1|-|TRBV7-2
CASSLQGPNTEAFF
TGTGCCAGCAGCCTTCAGGGGCCGAACACTGAAGCTTTCTTT
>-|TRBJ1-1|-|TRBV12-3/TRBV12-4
CASSFESEAFF
TGTGCCAGCAGTTTCGAGTCTGAAGCTTTCTTT
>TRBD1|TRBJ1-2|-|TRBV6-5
CASSLGQGRGYTF
TGTGCCAGCAGTTTGGGACAGGGAAGAGGCTACACCTTC